The clone carrying this TCR beta chain appeared many times. Its matching antigen is unknown. TCRdb redid the clone calls on the PCR reads using MiXCR. Among tens of thousands of clones listed, 15% to 20% were seen once. This sample was taken from a study of metastatic and nonmetastatic thyroid tumors. Study conclusions and caveats: The study reportedly found significantly higher TCR beta diversity in malignant thyroid tumors than benign nodules, in blood and tumor.

Patients were all untreated before their thyroid surgery. V gave up 6 bases and J gave up 4 bases; unmatched junction bases: 7. Germline V CDR1 and CDR2: DFQATT, SNEGSKA (reference sequence). This CDR3 has 14 amino acids. This rearrangement joins TRBV20-1 to TRBJ1-3; 9 bases fit TRBD1. The receptor's source is a female donor with papillary thyroid cancer or a benign thyroid nodule (not recorded which). Some clones in this sample may be carry-over from other donors' samples. The material sequenced was blood. The CDR3 is CSATQGAGGNTIYF. In nucleotides, the CDR3 is TGCAGTGCAACACAGGGGGCTGGAGGAAACACCATATATTTT.